Following are 12 T cell receptor beta chains from one sample sequenced in a study of Graves' ophthalmopathy and Graves' hyperthyroidism. Amplified TCR beta CDR3 regions were obtained using RNA transcripts as template. First-round RT-PCR used HTBI primers; second-round multiplex PCR followed. TCRdb used MiXCR to reprocess the multiplex PCR reads, holding one entry per CDR3 protein. The repertoire consists of a few hundred thousand distinct CDR3 sequences, with approximately 15% occurring once and the leading ten covering 5.5% to 8%. Sample: peripheral blood. These receptors all stem from a woman aged 18-29 years with stable Graves' hyperthyroidism.

This clonotype was seen repeatedly, ten times or more. The J gene is TRBJ2-7, the V gene TRBV20-1, with 9 bases aligning to TRBD2. Looked up from germline, CDR1 is DFQATT and CDR2 is SNEGSKA (reference sequence). J was trimmed by 6 bases and V by 3 bases; bases with no gene match: 9. The CDR3 runs 14 residues. The CDR3 loop reads CSASSGLATPEQYF. The CDR3 region has the DNA TGCAGTGCTAGCTCAGGACTAGCGACCCCCGAGCAGTACTTC.

A few counts support this clonotype. The J gene is TRBJ2-5, the V gene TRBV3-1; D is perhaps TRBD1 (5 bases). V shed 3 bases and J shed 5 bases, with 13 bases lying between them. CDR1 is LGHDT, CDR2 YNNKEL, per germline (reference sequence). This CDR3 is 14 amino acids long. CDR3 nucleotides: TGTGCCAGCAGCCACTCAGGGATTTCGGAGACCCAGTACTTC. Its protein is CASSHSGISETQYF.

This clonotype has just a few counts. V usage is TRBV11-2 and J usage is TRBJ2-7; 9 nucleotides match TRBD2. V gave up 1 base and J gave up 6 bases; unmatched junction bases: 10. The germline V gene has CDR1 SGHAT and CDR2 FQNNGV. The CDR3 has 16 amino acids. The DNA for the CDR3 is TGTGCCAGCAGCTTAGTTCTTGCGGGGGGGCCCGCCGAGCAGTACTTC. This encodes CASSLVLAGGPAEQYF.

The chain combines TRBV20-1 with TRBJ1-1; no firm D call. The CDR3 loop spans 13 amino acids. CDR1 is DFQATT, CDR2 SNEGSKA, per germline (reference sequence). The V end was cut by 1 base, the J end by 7 bases, with 13 bases between. The CDR3 DNA follows: TGCAGTGCTAGAGTCGTCAGTCGGAGTGAAGCTTTCTTT. It codes for CSARVVSRSEAFF.

For this clonotype: With a much larger clone just one base away, this may be a read error. It is likely a read error, because the conserved phenylalanine at the end of the CDR3 is missing. The chain combines TRBV7-3 with TRBJ2-7, with 7 bases identical to TRBD1. Germline CDR1 reads SGHTA; CDR2 reads FQGTGA. There are 16 residues in the CDR3. Trimming took 0 bases from V and 3 from J; bases not matched to a gene: 8. The CDR3 loop reads CASSLTGGRGHYEQYY. The CDR3 region has the DNA TGTGCCAGCAGCTTAACGGGCGGAAGGGGGCACTACGAGCAGTACTAC.

Ten or more counts support this clonotype. V usage is TRBV6-5 and J usage is TRBJ2-7, with TRBD2 matching over 9 bases. The CDR3 runs to 18 residues. Germline CDR1 MNHEY, CDR2 SVGAGI. With 8 bases clipped from V and 0 bases from J, the junction kept 17 bases outside the gene matches. The CDR3 sequence is CASCRNIAGAYSSYEQYF. The CDR3, as DNA: TGTGCCAGCTGTAGGAATATAGCGGGGGCGTATAGCTCCTACGAGCAGTACTTC.

At least ten counts were recorded for this clonotype. The chain employs TRBV2 and TRBJ1-5, with D maybe TRBD1 (6 bases). V dropped 7 bases and J dropped 9 bases, with 16 bases sitting between them. Per the germline V gene, CDR1 is SNHLY and CDR2 is FYNNEI. The CDR3 has 13 residues. The CDR3 nucleotides read TGTGCCAGCACCTACAGGGCCGCAGGGCCCCAGCATTTT. Protein product: CASTYRAAGPQHF.

This clonotype has just a few counts. This may be a read error: a much more frequent sequence differs by one nucleotide. The V and J genes are TRBV20-1 and TRBJ1-2; D remains unclear. In germline, CDR1 is DFQATT, CDR2 SNEGSKA (reference sequence). There are 13 residues in the CDR3. With 5 bases removed from V and 0 bases from J, the gap between germline ends came to 10 bases. For the CDR3, the DNA is TGCAGTGCTGAACCAGTGACTAACTATGGCTACACCTTC. This sequence encodes CSAEPVTNYGYTF.

This clonotype came up a few times. V and J are TRBV6-1 and TRBJ2-2; D possibly corresponds to TRBD2 (5 bases). The V and J ends lost 4 bases and 7 bases respectively, with 16 bases between them. Germline assignment: CDR1 MNHNS and CDR2 SASEGT. CDR3 size: 15 residues. DNA for the CDR3: TGTGCCAGCAGTGCGACCTCTAGCTATCACGGGGAGCTGTTTTTT. This translates into CASSATSSYHGELFF.

This clonotype was seen many times. The rearrangement uses TRBV14 and TRBJ2-5, with TRBD2 as a possible D gene (6 bases). V shed 3 bases and J shed 3 bases, with 14 bases lying between them. There are 15 residues in the CDR3. Germline V gene sequence: CDR1 SGHDN, CDR2 FVKESK. For the CDR3, the DNA is TGTGCCAGCAGCCAGGGACGACGGAGGGAAGAGACCCAGTACTTC. Its translation is CASSQGRRREETQYF. The variable domain in full, with the rest retrieved from reference TRBV14 and TRBJ2-5, is EAGVTQFPSHSVIEKGQTVTLRCDPISGHDNLYWYRRVMGKEIKFLLHFVKESKQDESGMPNNRFLAERTGGTYSTLKVQPAELEDSGVYFCASSQGRRREETQYFGPGTRLLVL.

With respect to this clonotype: A read error may be the cause here, since a much bigger clone is one base away. This rearrangement joins TRBV29-1 to TRBJ1-1; D is possibly TRBD1 (6 bases). Germline V gene sequence: CDR1 SQVTM, CDR2 ANQGSEA. This CDR3 contains 14 residues. The CDR3 here is CSVEVRGPNTETFF. The CDR3 bases are TGCAGCGTTGAAGTGCGGGGGCCGAACACTGAAACTTTCTTT.

This clonotype was seen many times. V usage is TRBV7-2 and J usage is TRBJ1-2; possibly TRBD1 for D (6 bases). The CDR3 spans 13 residues. Germline V gene lookup returns CDR1 SGHTA and CDR2 FQGNSA. V dropped 8 bases and J dropped 5 bases, with 15 bases sitting between them. The CDR3 sequence: CASGQGFGYGYTF. The DNA for the CDR3 is TGTGCCAGCGGCCAGGGGTTTGGATATGGCTACACCTTC.